The 26 T cell receptor beta chains given below trace back to one sample, sequenced in a study of blood T cells in healthy people across ages. Together with a sample-barcoded 5' primer, a J-beta primer mix was included in a second PCR lasting roughly 7 to 11 cycles. TCRdb reprocessed the 5' RACE reads via MiXCR and lists one record per CDR3 protein. Among fewer than 2 million distinct CDR3 sequences listed, around 42% were seen once. The sequenced sample was blood. The receptors stem from a human donor in good health.

As regards this clonotype: The junction differs from germline at one of its ends, possibly a read error. J is TRBJ1-2 and V is TRBV7-9; no clear D. The length of the CDR3 is 13 residues. CDR1 SEHNR and CDR2 FQNEAQ come from the germline V gene (reference sequence). CDR3 amino acids: CASSVRSHYGYAF. CDR3 DNA sequence: TGTGCCAGCAGCGTAAGAAGTCACTATGGCTACGCCTTC.

The chain carries TRBV5-1 and TRBJ1-2, with no clear D. The CDR3 totals 14 residues. V was cut by 0 bases and J by 3 bases, with 9 bases left in between. Germline V gives CDR1 SGHRS, CDR2 YFSETQ. For the CDR3, the DNA is TGCGCCAGCAGCTTGGGCCCAGTGGACTATGGCTACACCTTC. It yields the protein CASSLGPVDYGYTF.

This clonotype was counted between two and nine times. The rearrangement links TRBV7-2 to TRBJ2-7, with TRBD1 matching 9 bases. CDR1 SGHTA and CDR2 FQGNSA come from the germline V gene. The CDR3 spans 16 residues. V shed 1 base and J 0 bases; nucleotides not matched to a gene: 4. Here the CDR3 DNA reads TGTGCCAGCAGCTTAGTATGGGGACAGGGCTCCTACGAGCAGTACTTC. This sequence encodes CASSLVWGQGSYEQYF.

CDR3 protein: CASRQSGTEYGYTF. The DNA for the CDR3 is TGTGCCAGCAGGCAGTCCGGGACGGAATATGGCTACACCTTC. This rearrangement joins TRBV28 to TRBJ1-2; D perhaps matches TRBD1 (5 bases). The CDR3 spans 14 residues. The V gene's germline CDR1 is MDHEN and CDR2 SYDVKM. Trimming stripped 6 bases from V and 5 bases from J, with 16 bases between.

The chain has TRBV13 and TRBJ1-1, with 9 bases that match TRBD1. Germline trimming cut 11 bases from V and 0 bases from J; bases unmatched to any gene: 19. Germline values: CDR1 PRHDT, CDR2 FYEKMQ (reference sequence). The CDR3 runs to 18 residues. DNA for the CDR3: TGTGCCGAGAAGGTAGCGACAGGGGGGCTACTCATGAACACTGAAGCTTTCTTT. It encodes CAEKVATGGLLMNTEAFF.

This clonotype has a handful of counts. The rearrangement uses TRBV15 and TRBJ2-3; D not resolved. Germline lookup yields CDR1 LNHNV and CDR2 YYDKDF (reference sequence). V lost 1 base and J lost 4, with 6 bases in between. The CDR3 extends over 13 amino acids. CDR3 in amino acids: CATSRVGADTQYF. The CDR3 DNA is TGTGCCACCAGCAGAGTTGGGGCAGATACGCAGTATTTT.

V usage is TRBV2 and J usage is TRBJ2-1; a possible D gene is TRBD2 (6 bases). Looked up from germline, CDR1 is SNHLY and CDR2 is FYNNEI. The CDR3 sequence is 14 residues long. Trimming shortened V by 8 bases and J by 2 bases, and 13 bases separated the two germline ends. The CDR3 protein is CASQTSGAYNEQFF. The CDR3 coding sequence is TGTGCCAGCCAGACATCGGGGGCCTACAATGAGCAGTTCTTC.

In nucleotides, the CDR3 is TGTGCCAGCGGGGACAGGGGGGACGAGCAGTACTTC. As protein: CASGDRGDEQYF. The J gene is TRBJ2-7, the V gene TRBV6-5, with 11 bases identical to TRBD1. With 8 bases clipped from V and 5 bases from J, the junction kept 2 bases outside the gene matches. Per germline, CDR1 MNHEY and CDR2 SVGAGI. CDR3 length: 12 residues.

This clonotype has just a few counts. The CDR3 DNA follows: TGCAGCGTTTTGTATGACTTGGACAGCCTCGAGCAGTACTTC. Protein: CSVLYDLDSLEQYF. V and J are TRBV29-1 and TRBJ2-4; a possible D gene is TRBD1 (6 bases). The J call is uncertain, as TRBJ2-7 better fits the DNA end. CDR3 length: 14 amino acids. CDR1 and CDR2 from the germline V gene are SQVTM and ANQGSEA.

This CDR3 reads CAITPGGAIQETQYF. CDR3 nucleotide sequence: TGTGCCATTACCCCCGGGGGAGCTATCCAAGAGACCCAGTACTTC. The J gene is TRBJ2-5, the V gene TRBV12-3 or TRBV12-4; possibly TRBD2 for D (6 bases). With 10 bases removed from V and 1 base from J, the gap between germline ends came to 19 bases. The CDR3 contains 15 residues.

The chain has TRBV15 and TRBJ2-2, with D possibly TRBD1 on 5 matching bases. The germline CDR1 and CDR2 sequences are LNHNV and YYDKDF (reference sequence). The CDR3 is 17 amino acids. V shed 0 bases and J shed 8 bases, with 19 bases lying between them. Written as DNA, the CDR3 is TGTGCCACCAGCAGAGATTTTTCGGACACGCTAAGGGGGGAGCTGTTTTTT. The encoded protein is CATSRDFSDTLRGELFF.

Only a few counts were recorded for this clonotype. The V and J genes are TRBV24-1 and TRBJ2-3; D call uncertain. The V gene lost 4 bases and the J gene lost 7 bases, with 17 bases spanning the gap. In germline, CDR1 is KGHDR, CDR2 SFDVKD. The CDR3 has 15 residues. The CDR3 here is CATSDSDRSANTQYF. CDR3 in DNA: TGTGCCACCAGTGACTCCGACCGATCTGCAAATACGCAGTATTTT.

This clonotype has more than one count but fewer than ten. This chain connects TRBV7-2 to TRBJ2-1; possible D gene TRBD1, 6 bases. The CDR3 covers 15 residues. The V end was cut by 1 base, the J end by 6 bases, with 13 bases between. Germline CDR1 SGHTA, CDR2 FQGNSA. The CDR3 loop reads CASSLVGGGVNEQFF. DNA for the CDR3: TGTGCCAGCAGCTTAGTAGGGGGTGGGGTCAATGAGCAGTTCTTC.

V usage is TRBV7-2 and J usage is TRBJ1-1; maybe TRBD1 (6 bases). V was pared by 3 bases and J by 7 bases, with 12 bases between. CDR1 is SGHTA and CDR2 is FQGNSA in the germline V gene. CDR3 size: 13 residues. Here the CDR3 DNA reads TGTGCCAGCAGCTTCTCCGAGGGGGGTGAAGCTTTCTTT. Residues: CASSFSEGGEAFF.

The rearrangement links TRBV27 to TRBJ2-1; TRBD2 agrees at 12 bases. The germline CDR1 and CDR2 sequences are MNHEY and SMNVEV (reference sequence). The CDR3 runs 15 residues. Trimming cost V 3 bases and J 8 bases; bases outside gene matches: 5. The CDR3 region is CASSFLAGGPHEQFF. The CDR3 DNA sequence: TGTGCCAGCAGTTTTCTAGCGGGGGGGCCCCATGAGCAGTTCTTC.

This clonotype was recorded a few times. V gene TRBV12-3 or TRBV12-4 combines with J gene TRBJ2-1; 9 positions agree with TRBD1. The length of the CDR3 is 13 residues. The junction had 9 bases not matched to a gene; V was cut back by 7 bases and J by 11 bases. The CDR3 DNA reads as TGTGCCAGCATTCCGGACAGGGGAGTCCAGCAGTTCTTC. This sequence encodes CASIPDRGVQQFF.

The chain links TRBV6-2 or TRBV6-3 to TRBJ1-5; D may be TRBD1 (5 bases). The V gene's germline CDR1 is MNHEY and CDR2 SVGEGT. The CDR3 spans 18 residues. V was trimmed by 6 bases and J by 6 bases, leaving 27 bases between them. CDR3 region: CASRPRTDSLTLGQPQHF. The DNA of the CDR3 is TGTGCCAGCAGACCCCGCACCGACAGTCTCACTCTGGGTCAGCCCCAGCATTTT.

This chain joins TRBV2 and TRBJ1-2; perhaps TRBD1 as D (5 bases). With 3 bases removed from V and 0 bases from J, the gap between germline ends came to 5 bases. Germline-derived CDR1 and CDR2 are SNHLY and FYNNEI. This CDR3 region has 13 residues. The CDR3 bases are TGTGCCAGCAGTGAGGGGGCTAACTATGGCTACACCTTC. This gives the protein CASSEGANYGYTF.

The CDR3 DNA sequence: TGTGCCAGCAGTTCTCACCGGATCCGTCGGGGCCTTTACAATGAGCAGTTCTTC. This translates into CASSSHRIRRGLYNEQFF. The chain employs TRBV28 and TRBJ2-1; TRBD1 or TRBD2 may be the D gene (5 bases each). Per the germline V gene, CDR1 is MDHEN and CDR2 is SYDVKM. The CDR3 sequence is 18 residues long. V lost 4 bases to trimming and J lost 4 bases, with 23 bases between them.

The genes are TRBV29-1 and TRBJ2-1; D call uncertain. Between the trimmed V and J ends, which lost 0 bases and 10 bases, there was a span of 10 bases. Germline CDR1 SQVTM, CDR2 ANQGSEA. This CDR3 has 12 amino acids. As DNA, the CDR3 is TGCAGCGTTGAAGAAGGGTCATGGGAGCAGTTCTTC. Translating it yields CSVEEGSWEQFF.

This clonotype was found a few times. The chain employs TRBV20-1 and TRBJ1-1; D not certain. Germline V gives CDR1 DFQATT, CDR2 SNEGSKA (reference sequence). Trimming left V 6 bases short and J 3 bases short, with 8 bases between. The CDR3 length is 11 residues. The CDR3 sequence is CSANRYTEAFF. CDR3 nucleotide sequence: TGCAGTGCCAATAGGTACACTGAAGCTTTCTTT.

This clonotype came up a few times. The V call is TRBV20-1, the J call TRBJ1-1; 7 bases map to TRBD1. CDR1 and CDR2 from the germline V gene are DFQATT and SNEGSKA (reference sequence). The CDR3 extends over 14 amino acids. After removal of 6 bases from V and 5 bases from J, the junction contained 12 bases not matched to a gene. The CDR3 DNA sequence: TGCAGTGCAAGGACAGGAGGGGTCACTACTGAAGCTTTCTTT. This sequence encodes CSARTGGVTTEAFF.

CDR3 bases: TGTGCCAGCAGCGTACCCCTAGCGGGTGTCCCAGATACGCAGTATTTT. Protein: CASSVPLAGVPDTQYF. The genes are TRBV9 and TRBJ2-3; TRBD2 aligns across 8 bases. The CDR3 runs 16 residues. V trimming: 1 base; J trimming: 4 bases; junction bases outside the gene matches: 8. Germline values: CDR1 SGDLS, CDR2 YYNGEE.

Turning to this clonotype: Just one base apart from a much larger clone, this may be a read error. The chain recombines TRBV5-1 with TRBJ2-5, with 9 bases identical to TRBD2. TRBJ2-7 explains the end of the DNA better; the J call may be wrong. Germline V CDR1 and CDR2: SGHRS, YFSETQ. The CDR3 is made up of 16 amino acids. The CDR3 sequence: CASSLKSGGLNYEQYF. In DNA form, the CDR3 reads TGCGCCAGCAGCTTGAAGAGCGGGGGGTTAAACTACGAGCAGTACTTC.

The rearrangement links TRBV5-5 to TRBJ2-1, with 7 bases fitting TRBD1. Germline lookup yields CDR1 SGHKS and CDR2 YYEKEE (reference sequence). The CDR3 spans 15 residues. Losses at the gene ends were 4 bases for V and 8 bases for J; bases not matched to a gene: 12. The CDR3 region has the DNA TGTGCCAGCAGCCGACAGGGTAAGACCACGTATGAGCAGTTCTTC. The encoded protein is CASSRQGKTTYEQFF. Supplemented by reference TRBV5-5 and TRBJ2-1, the full variable domain reads DAGVTQSPTHLIKTRGQQVTLRCSPISGHKSVSWYQQVLGQGPQFIFQYYEKEERGRGNFPDRFSARQFPNYSSELNVNALLLGDSALYLCASSRQGKTTYEQFFGPGTRLTVL.

This CDR3 is CASSWTGGTGEKLFF. As DNA, the CDR3 is TGCGCCAGCAGCTGGACAGGGGGAACGGGAGAAAAACTGTTTTTT. The chain is built from TRBV5-1 and TRBJ1-4; 10 nucleotides line up with TRBD1. Unmatched junction bases numbered 7, after V lost 3 bases and J lost 8 bases. The germline CDR1 and CDR2 sequences are SGHRS and YFSETQ. CDR3 length: 15 amino acids.